Below, one T cell receptor beta chain is given with its context. What it recognizes is unknown. V lost 5 bases and J lost 6, with 17 bases in between. Per germline, CDR1 SGHNT and CDR2 YENEEA. This CDR3 comprises 15 residues. This sample was taken from a study of graft-versus-host responses after intestinal transplantation. Study context: Anti-thymocyte globulin was used for induction in all recipients, who then took tacrolimus and steroids for approximately 3 years.

Study findings and constraints: Early post-transplant falls in HvG clones accompanied the peak levels of circulating GvH clones.

The data were produced by immunoSEQ multiplex PCR, yet TCRdb's version contains in-frame clones alone and is incomplete. The sample carries about 88,000 clones, 92% recorded once. The rearrangement joins TRBV11-3 to TRBJ2-1; possible D gene TRBD1, 5 bases. The receptor comes from a human donor who received an intestinal transplant. The sample here was unstimulated CD4+ T cells sorted from spleen or lymph node cells, taken before intestinal transplant. The CDR3 sequence is CASSPNGRAFNEQFF. In nucleotides, the CDR3 is TGTGCCAGCAGCCCCAACGGCAGGGCTTTCAATGAGCAGTTCTTC.